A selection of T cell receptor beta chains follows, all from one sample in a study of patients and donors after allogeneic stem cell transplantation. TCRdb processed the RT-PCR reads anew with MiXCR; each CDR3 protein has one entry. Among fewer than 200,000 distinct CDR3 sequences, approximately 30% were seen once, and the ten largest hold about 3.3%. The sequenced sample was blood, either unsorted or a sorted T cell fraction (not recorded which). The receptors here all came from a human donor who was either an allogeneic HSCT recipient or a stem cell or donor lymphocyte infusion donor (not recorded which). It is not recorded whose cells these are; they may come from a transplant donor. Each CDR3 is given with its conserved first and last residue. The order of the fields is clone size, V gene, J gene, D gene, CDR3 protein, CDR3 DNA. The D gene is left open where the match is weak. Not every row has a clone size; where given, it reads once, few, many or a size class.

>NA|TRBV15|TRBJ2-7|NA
CATSRAGFALSYEQYF
TGTGCCACCAGCAGAGCCGGTTTTGCCTTGTCCTACGAGCAGTACTTC
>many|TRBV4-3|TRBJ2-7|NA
CASSQDSAPSSYEQYF
TGCGCCAGCAGCCAAGATTCGGCCCCTAGCTCCTACGAGCAGTACTTC
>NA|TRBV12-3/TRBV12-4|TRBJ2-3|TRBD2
CASSLGVAGWADTQYF
TGTGCCAGCAGTCTCGGGGTAGCGGGATGGGCAGATACGCAGTATTTT
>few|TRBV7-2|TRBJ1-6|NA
CASRSAGGPRNSPLHF
TGTGCCAGCAGATCCGCGGGAGGGCCACGTAATTCACCCCTCCACTTT
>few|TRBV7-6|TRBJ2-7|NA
CASSLANRGEQYF
TGTGCCAGCAGCTTAGCCAATCGGGGGGAGCAGTACTTC
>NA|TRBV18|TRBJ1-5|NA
CASSPRVDQPQHF
TGTGCCAGCTCACCACGAGTGGATCAGCCCCAGCATTTT
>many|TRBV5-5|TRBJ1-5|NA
CASSLVPGSNQPQHF
TGTGCCAGCAGCTTGGTTCCGGGTAGTAATCAGCCCCAGCATTTT
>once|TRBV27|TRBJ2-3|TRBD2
CASLARLPGLAGGPNTQYF
TGTGCCAGCCTTGCGAGGTTGCCGGGACTAGCGGGAGGGCCGAATACGCAGTATTTT
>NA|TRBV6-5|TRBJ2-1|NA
CASSLGRGHNEQFF
TGTGCCAGCAGCCTAGGTCGGGGGCACAATGAGCAGTTCTTC
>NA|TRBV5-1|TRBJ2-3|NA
CASSSEIGGDTQYF
TGCGCCAGCAGCTCGGAAATCGGGGGAGATACGCAGTATTTT
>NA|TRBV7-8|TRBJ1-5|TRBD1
CASSSRDRVHGQPQHF
TGTGCCAGCAGCTCCAGGGACAGGGTGCATGGTCAGCCCCAGCATTTT
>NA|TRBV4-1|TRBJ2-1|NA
CASSQGLVSYPYF
TGCGCCAGCAGCCAAGGGCTCGTTTCCTATCCCTACTTC
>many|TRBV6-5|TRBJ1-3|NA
CASSYSPTVSGNTIYF
TGTGCCAGCAGTTACTCTCCGACAGTTAGTGGAAACACCATATATTTT
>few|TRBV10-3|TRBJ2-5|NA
CAISEPVEVKQRETQYF
TGTGCCATCAGCGAGCCAGTTGAGGTCAAGCAGCGAGAGACCCAGTACTTC
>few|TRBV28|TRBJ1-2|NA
CVTRAASAGYTF
TGTGTTACCCGGGCGGCCTCGGCTGGCTACACCTTC
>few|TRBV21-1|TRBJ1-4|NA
CASSKCYQDRAATNEKLFF
TGTGCCAGCAGCAAATGCTACCAGGACAGGGCCGCAACTAATGAAAAACTGTTTTTT
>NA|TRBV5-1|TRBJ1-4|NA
CASRERTNEKLFF
TGCGCCAGCAGGGAACGGACTAATGAAAAACTGTTTTTT
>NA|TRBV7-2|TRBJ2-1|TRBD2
CASSRLPGLGADEQFF
TGTGCCAGCAGCAGACTGCCGGGACTAGGGGCCGATGAGCAGTTCTTC
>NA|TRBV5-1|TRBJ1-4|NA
CASSPGGGKLFF
TGCGCCAGCAGCCCCGGGGGCGGAAAACTGTTTTTT
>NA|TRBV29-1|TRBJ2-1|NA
CSVGTDSYNEQFF
TGCAGCGTTGGGACAGACTCCTACAATGAGCAGTTCTTC
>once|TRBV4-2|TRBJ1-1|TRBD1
CASRSTGVRPGNTEAFF
TGTGCCAGCAGGTCAACAGGGGTACGCCCGGGGAACACTGAAGCTTTCTTT
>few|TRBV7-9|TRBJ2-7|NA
CASSRGSSYEQYF
TGTGCCAGCAGCCGGGGCAGCTCCTACGAGCAGTACTTC
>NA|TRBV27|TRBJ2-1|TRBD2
CASSLAGGTYNEQFF
TGTGCCAGCAGTTTGGCGGGAGGAACCTACAATGAGCAGTTCTTC
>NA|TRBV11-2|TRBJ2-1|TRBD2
CASRGGTALAGGYNEQFF
TGTGCCAGCAGAGGGGGAACAGCCTTAGCGGGAGGGTACAATGAGCAGTTCTTC
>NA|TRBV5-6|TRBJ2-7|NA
CASTLDPLGRRSYEQYF
TGTGCCAGCACCTTGGACCCGCTTGGCAGGCGGTCCTACGAGCAGTACTTC
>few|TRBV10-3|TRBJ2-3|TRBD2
CAISEGIAGVVGTDTQYF
TGTGCCATCAGTGAGGGGATAGCGGGAGTGGTTGGCACAGATACGCAGTATTTT
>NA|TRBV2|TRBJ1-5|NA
CASSARRSPYSNQPQHF
TGTGCCAGCAGTGCCCGACGGAGCCCTTATAGCAATCAGCCCCAGCATTTT
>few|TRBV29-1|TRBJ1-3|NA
CSVGRSGNTIYF
TGCAGCGTTGGCAGGTCTGGAAACACCATATATTTT
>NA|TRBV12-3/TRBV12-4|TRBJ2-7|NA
CASSFRGKYEQYF
TGTGCCAGCAGTTTCCGGGGGAAGTACGAGCAGTACTTC
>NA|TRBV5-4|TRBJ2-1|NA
CASSSSVNSYNEQFF
TGTGCCAGCAGCTCAAGCGTTAACTCCTACAATGAGCAGTTCTTC
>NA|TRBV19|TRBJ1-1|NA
CASKEAGTEAFF
TGTGCCAGTAAAGAGGCGGGGACTGAAGCTTTCTTT
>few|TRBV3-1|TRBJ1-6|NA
CASSQVWAPRSPLHF
TGTGCCAGCAGCCAGGTTTGGGCTCCTCGATCACCCCTCCACTTT
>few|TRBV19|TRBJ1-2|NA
CASSIARGLVYGYTF
TGTGCCAGTAGTATAGCGAGGGGATTGGTCTATGGCTACACCTTC
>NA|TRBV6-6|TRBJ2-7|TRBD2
CASSYSTSGEQYF
TGTGCCAGCAGTTACTCAACTAGCGGCGAGCAGTACTTC
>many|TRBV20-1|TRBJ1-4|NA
CSAQQNLNEKLFF
TGCAGTGCTCAACAGAACCTAAATGAAAAACTGTTTTTT
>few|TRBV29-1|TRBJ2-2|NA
CSVDVTTGELFF
TGCAGCGTTGACGTGACCACCGGGGAGCTGTTTTTT
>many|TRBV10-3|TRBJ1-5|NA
CAISGTAGNQPQHF
TGTGCCATCAGTGGGACAGCAGGCAATCAGCCCCAGCATTTT